This T cell receptor (beta chain) came from a study of blood T cell repertoires in COVID-19 (TCRdb year 2020). Concerning the study at large: The collaborator samples originated in the United States, Italy and Spain and spanned the acute and convalescent phases of COVID-19. The material from the prospective study consisted of cDNA or gDNA derived from T cells, B-cell-depleted T cells, or PBMCs. The dataset comprised deeply sampled blood TCRbeta repertoires from subjects exposed to, actively infected with, or recovered from COVID-19. A freely available public database, intended as a resource for researchers studying the immune response to SARS-CoV-2, is where the repertoires were released. The samples were drawn from the first 160 participants of the ongoing ImmuneRACE study and from 950 to 1,500 subjects provided by 6 global collaborators. Sample metadata almost always included a de-identified subject ID, COVID-19 status, age in years and sex. Where available, HLA class I and class II types were taken from metadata supplied by the sample provider and were not determined by assay-based typing.

Study-wide findings and limitations: Clinical and demographic metadata were provided uncurated, with the amount varying by source and participant.

On this clone itself: This receptor's antigen is unknown. It has no much larger one-base neighbor in the sample; base qualities were not kept.

Looking up the germline V gene yields CDR1 KGHSH and CDR2 LQKENI. Measured from the cysteine to the phenylalanine, the CDR3 is 15 residues long. CDR3 DNA is the only sequence kept; it has 45 bases, read in frame from the first base. A distance of 19 bases separates the germline ends of V and J, which lose 3 bases and 8 bases respectively. One collaborating source in Seattle enrolled patients during active infection and followed them longitudinally through the course of disease. Each collaborating institution followed its own protocols to collect whole blood in K2EDTA tubes. For TCRbeta analysis, collaborators shipped samples as frozen whole blood, isolated PBMCs, or DNA extracted from either of those sample types. TCRbeta CDR3 regions were amplified from genomic DNA using the immunoSEQ Assay, a bias-controlled multiplex PCR. On the study's bioinformatics: The number of nucleated cells in each sample was estimated by amplification of reference gene primers within the assay. To quantify the absolute abundance of each unique TCRbeta CDR3 rearrangement, sequence reads were collapsed and filtered. Productive Simpson clonality was computed per sample as the square root of Simpson's diversity index over productive rearrangements. The table was pulled from immuneACCESS by TCRdb, which kept in-frame rearrangements only. Such tables lose some clones; where checked, under half of the loss comes from unresolved V genes, and the rest has no known cause. V, J and clone size were drawn from that table, and D and trimming were deduced from the DNA. This sample holds about 150,000 clones; around 87% were observed only once. Of the sample, 2% to 3% is held by the ten largest clones.

The specimen sequenced was peripheral blood. This sequence originates from a woman older than 75 with COVID-19, enrolled during active disease. The sequence joins TRBV18 to TRBJ1-2; the D gene is unclear. The CDR3 region: CASSPVVGLRLGYTF. The DNA sequence follows: TGTGCCAGCTCACCTGTGGTTGGACTGAGGCTCGGCTACACCTTC.